The clone carrying this TCR beta chain showed up just a few times. Its antigen is undetermined. The V end was cut by 1 base, the J end by 6 bases, with 18 bases between. The length of the CDR3 is 17 residues. Primed by a sample-barcoded 5' primer and a J-beta primer mix, a second PCR proceeded for 7 to 11 cycles. TCRdb analysed the 5' RACE reads with MiXCR anew, one entry per CDR3 protein. This table has 600,000 to 800,000 distinct CDR3 sequences, 52% appearing once. PBMCs, at least 6 million per sample, were isolated. These data belong to a study of blood T cells in healthy people across ages. Study summary: About one barcoded beta molecule per two T cells came from capture by template switching.

Study outcomes and limitations: A strong correlation was found between TCR beta diversity and the percentage of naive T cells.

The TCR comes from a woman at least 80 years old in good health. Material for sequencing was blood. This rearrangement joins TRBV12-3 or TRBV12-4 to TRBJ2-2; the D is unclear. The CDR3 DNA follows: TGTGCCAGCAGTTTAGGACCCCGACGGGTCAGCGCCGGGGAGCTGTTTTTT. This translates into CASSLGPRRVSAGELFF.